The 29 T cell receptor beta chains presented below share a single source sample, sequenced in a study of T cells in Graves' hyperthyroidism and ophthalmopathy. TCR beta CDR3 region amplification was performed from RNA transcripts. RT-PCR in the first round (using the HTBI primer set) targeted the TCR CDR3. TCRdb ran MiXCR on the multiplex PCR reads and lists one entry per CDR3 protein. The top ten clones hold about a quarter of a sample with some 510,000 distinct CDR3 sequences, roughly 20% of them seen once. The material sequenced was blood. These receptors all come from a man aged 18 to 30 with Graves' hyperthyroidism.

This clonotype was seen only a few times. This may come from a read error, since a much larger clone is one base off. In this CDR3 the conserved last residue, phenylalanine or tryptophan, is missing, so a read error is likely. The rearrangement links TRBV5-1 to TRBJ1-1, with 8 bases aligning to TRBD1. Germline V gene data show CDR1 as SGHRS and CDR2 as YFSETQ. Unmatched junction bases numbered 7, after V lost 5 bases and J lost 1 base. CDR3 length: 15 residues. CDR3 sequence (DNA): TGCGCCAGCAGGCGACAGGGGCCGGAGAACACTGAAGCTTTCCTT. This translates into CASRRQGPENTEAFL.

This clonotype has a count of ten or more. The chain links TRBV27 to TRBJ1-5; no reliable D call. The CDR3 spans 14 residues. V was clipped by 5 bases and J by 1 base, with 9 bases between them. Germline CDR1 is MNHEY and CDR2 is SMNVEV (reference sequence). The CDR3 nucleotides are TGTGCCAGCAGTCTGGGTTGGAGCAATCAGCCCCAGCATTTT. Protein: CASSLGWSNQPQHF.

Of note for this clonotype: Given a much more abundant clone one base away, this may be a read error. The CDR3 reads CASSRDPRTVGPYGFTF. Here the CDR3 DNA reads TGTGCCAGCAGCCGAGACCCTAGGACGGTTGGACCATATGGCTTCACCTTC. This chain uses TRBV9 with TRBJ1-2, with unresolved D. The CDR3 consists of 17 residues. The germline V gene encodes CDR1 SGDLS and CDR2 YYNGEE.

Of note for this clonotype: A much larger clone differs from this one at a single base, so this may be a read error. V is TRBV11-2 and J is TRBJ1-1, with TRBD1 matching 10 bases. CDR1 and CDR2 from the germline V gene are SGHAT and FQNNGV. This CDR3 is built from 16 residues. Written as DNA, the CDR3 is TGTGCCAGCAGCCCTCATACCGGGACAGGGGACACTAAAGCTTTCTTT. This gives the protein CASSPHTGTGDTKAFF.

This clonotype was found many times. The rearrangement joins TRBV6-5 to TRBJ2-7; possible D gene TRBD1, 6 bases. The germline V and J ends were trimmed by 2 bases and 6 bases, with 20 bases remaining between them. The CDR3 consists of 16 residues. Per germline, CDR1 MNHEY and CDR2 SVGAGI. CDR3 region: CASSYNTGSHPGEQYF. Written as DNA, the CDR3 is TGTGCCAGCAGTTACAATACAGGGTCCCACCCTGGCGAGCAGTACTTC.

This clonotype came up many times. This chain uses TRBV12-3 or TRBV12-4 with TRBJ1-2, with D perhaps TRBD1 (5 bases). Trimming took off 11 bases at V and 4 bases at J, with 8 bases between the two ends. This CDR3 is 10 amino acids long. CDR3 nucleotides: TGTGCCTCGGGGGGCTATGGCTACACCTTC. It translates to CASGGYGYTF.

The sample holds many counts of this clonotype. This chain joins TRBV12-3 or TRBV12-4 and TRBJ1-5; D might be TRBD1 (5 bases). This CDR3 has 15 residues. Trimming removed 4 bases from V and 3 bases from J, with 13 bases in between. DNA for the CDR3: TGTGCCAGCAGTTCGGTGGGGGGAAACAATCAGCCCCAGCATTTT. Its translation is CASSSVGGNNQPQHF.

The chain links TRBV18 to TRBJ2-5; 9 positions match TRBD2. Trimming at V came to 4 bases and at J to 6 bases, leaving 9 bases not matched to a gene. Germline V gene lookup returns CDR1 KGHSH and CDR2 LQKENI. This CDR3 region has 15 residues. The CDR3 bases are TGTGCCAGCTCACTTTTAGCGGGAGCATCTCAGACCCAGTACTTC. It is translated as CASSLLAGASQTQYF.

The chain has TRBV20-1 and TRBJ1-1; unclear D gene. CDR3 length equals 14 residues. CDR1 DFQATT and CDR2 SNEGSKA come from the germline V gene (reference sequence). Trimming pared 3 bases from V and 4 bases from J, leaving 15 bases between. The CDR3 sequence is CSASGGSLGTEAFF. The CDR3 region has the DNA TGCAGTGCTAGTGGCGGGTCGTTGGGCACTGAAGCTTTCTTT.

This clonotype came up many times. The chain employs TRBV12-5 and TRBJ2-2; no clear D gene. The ends were cut back, 1 base at V and 7 bases at J, with 1 base in the middle. Germline assignment: CDR1 LGHNT and CDR2 FRNRAP. The CDR3 contains 11 residues. Here the CDR3 reads CASGLGGELFF. CDR3 nucleotides: TGTGCTAGTGGTTTGGGCGGGGAGCTGTTTTTT.

This clonotype was seen at least ten times. The gene calls are TRBV4-1 and TRBJ1-1; no clear D gene. The CDR3 is 14 amino acids. Trimming shortened V by 4 bases and J by 4 bases, and 13 bases separated the two germline ends. CDR1 is MGHRA, CDR2 YSYEKL, per germline. The CDR3 nucleotides read TGCGCCAGCAGCCTTCGGGTGAGTGGCACTGAAGCTTTCTTT. It yields the protein CASSLRVSGTEAFF.

In the case of this clonotype: A much larger clone differs from this one at a single base, so this may be a read error. The chain joins TRBV4-2 to TRBJ1-1, with D possibly matching TRBD1 (5 bases). The CDR3 runs 16 residues. Germline V gene data show CDR1 as LGHNA and CDR2 as YNFKEQ. V was clipped by 0 bases and J by 4 bases, with 15 bases between them. CDR3 DNA: TGTGCCAGCAGCCAAGAATCCCCCAGGGTGGTCACTGAAGCTTTCTTT. Amino acids: CASSQESPRVVTEAFF.

This clonotype was detected ten times or more. V is TRBV29-1 and J is TRBJ2-7; D remains ambiguous. Germline V lookup: CDR1 SQVTM, CDR2 ANQGSEA. V lost 6 bases to trimming and J lost 0 bases, with 12 bases between them. CDR3 length: 13 amino acids. CDR3 region: CSVSDGLSYEQYF. CDR3 DNA: TGCAGCGTATCGGACGGCCTCTCCTACGAGCAGTACTTC.

This clonotype occurred many times. CDR3: CASSPISGGDYEQYF. The CDR3 DNA reads as TGTGCCAGCAGCCCCATTAGCGGGGGGGATTACGAGCAGTACTTC. This chain connects TRBV7-2 to TRBJ2-7; 11 nucleotides line up with TRBD2. The germline gives CDR1 SGHTA, CDR2 FQGNSA. Losses at the gene ends were 5 bases for V and 4 bases for J; bases not matched to a gene: 7. The CDR3 is made up of 15 amino acids.

This clonotype was counted many times. The V gene is TRBV20-1, the J gene TRBJ1-1; TRBD1 aligns across 8 bases. V lost 1 base and J lost 3; bases outside the gene matches: 4. CDR3 size: 14 residues. Germline values: CDR1 DFQATT, CDR2 SNEGSKA (reference sequence). The CDR3: CSARGGTGDTEAFF. The CDR3 region has the DNA TGCAGTGCTAGAGGCGGGACAGGCGACACTGAAGCTTTCTTT.

V usage is TRBV2 and J usage is TRBJ2-2; the match to TRBD1 covers 7 bases. The CDR3 is made up of 14 amino acids. Germline V gene lookup returns CDR1 SNHLY and CDR2 FYNNEI. V lost 9 bases to trimming and J lost 7 bases; unmatched junction nucleotides: 11. The CDR3 nucleotides are TGTGCCAGTAACCGGGACAGATATAGCGGGGAGCTGTTTTTT. Protein sequence: CASNRDRYSGELFF. The full variable domain, its missing parts supplied by reference TRBV2 and TRBJ2-2, is EPEVTQTPSHQVTQMGQEVILRCVPISNHLYFYWYRQILGQKVEFLVSFYNNEISEKSEIFDDQFSVERPDGSNFTLKIRSTKLEDSAMYFCASNRDRYSGELFFGEGSRLTVL.

This clonotype has ten or more counts. The chain carries TRBV24-1 and TRBJ1-5; 8 bases map to TRBD1. With 7 bases clipped from V and 1 base from J, the junction kept 5 bases outside the gene matches. The CDR3 is 15 amino acids. Looked up from germline, CDR1 is KGHDR and CDR2 is SFDVKD. The CDR3 DNA is TGTGCCACCAGGGCAGGGGGCTTAAGCAATCAGCCCCAGCATTTT. As protein: CATRAGGLSNQPQHF.

This clonotype has ten or more counts. The chain uses TRBV19 and TRBJ2-2; the match to TRBD2 covers 13 bases. V trimming: 4 bases; J trimming: 2 bases; junction bases outside the gene matches: 4. CDR3 length: 17 amino acids. Germline V gene data show CDR1 as LNHDA and CDR2 as SQIVND (reference sequence). CDR3 DNA: TGTGCCAGTAGTAGTGGACTAGCGGGGGCTAACACCGGGGAGCTGTTTTTT. This sequence encodes CASSSGLAGANTGELFF.

The chain employs TRBV6-5 and TRBJ1-2; D gene unclear. The CDR3 extends over 11 amino acids. V was clipped by 4 bases and J by 8 bases, with 8 bases between them. Per germline, CDR1 MNHEY and CDR2 SVGAGI. The CDR3: CASSSTHGYTF. As DNA, the CDR3 is TGTGCCAGCAGTTCCACCCACGGCTACACCTTC.

This clonotype appeared a few times. The chain has TRBV9 and TRBJ1-5, with D tentatively TRBD1 (5 bases). The CDR3 is made up of 14 amino acids. V lost 4 bases and J 3 bases, leaving 11 bases between the germline ends. Germline V lookup: CDR1 SGDLS, CDR2 YYNGEE. The CDR3 reads CASSPQGPNQPQHF. CDR3 in DNA: TGTGCCAGCAGCCCGCAGGGCCCCAATCAGCCCCAGCATTTT.

The chain recombines TRBV27 with TRBJ2-7; tentatively, D is TRBD1 (6 bases). This CDR3 region has 14 residues. The germline V gene encodes CDR1 MNHEY and CDR2 SMNVEV (reference sequence). V dropped 3 bases and J dropped 0 bases, with 9 bases sitting between them. For the CDR3, the DNA is TGTGCCAGCAGTTTGGGGGCCCCCTCCTACGAGCAGTACTTC. Translated, it gives CASSLGAPSYEQYF.

There are a few counts of this clonotype. V gene TRBV20-1 combines with J gene TRBJ2-5, with D uncertain. The CDR3 covers 12 residues. The germline V and J ends were trimmed by 3 bases and 4 bases, with 9 bases remaining between them. CDR1 DFQATT and CDR2 SNEGSKA come from the germline V gene (reference sequence). The chain's CDR3 is CSARAAGETQYF. The CDR3 DNA follows: TGCAGTGCTAGGGCGGCAGGAGAGACCCAGTACTTC.

Many counts were recorded for this clonotype. The rearrangement joins TRBV2 to TRBJ2-2; D unclear. V dropped 6 bases and J dropped 1 base, with 6 bases sitting between them. In germline, CDR1 is SNHLY, CDR2 FYNNEI. The CDR3 has 13 amino acids. The CDR3 DNA follows: TGTGCCAGCAGAACACTGAACACCGGGGAGCTGTTTTTT. Encoded protein: CASRTLNTGELFF.

This clonotype was recorded at least ten times. The CDR3 reads CARDRRNTEAFF. CDR3 DNA sequence: TGTGCCAGGGACAGGCGGAACACTGAAGCTTTCTTT. This sequence joins TRBV6-1 and TRBJ1-1; TRBD1 aligns across 7 bases. J gave up 1 base and V 9 bases, and 2 bases lay outside the gene matches. The CDR3 runs 12 residues. Germline loops: CDR1 MNHNS, CDR2 SASEGT.

This clonotype was seen at least ten times. The V gene is TRBV30, the J gene TRBJ2-5, with 10 bases identical to TRBD2. The CDR3 totals 14 residues. Germline V gene data show CDR1 as GTSNPN and CDR2 as SVGIG (reference sequence). Unmatched junction bases numbered 1, after V lost 1 base and J lost 2 bases. The CDR3 DNA is TGTGCCTGGAGTGCTAGCGGGGGACAAGAGACCCAGTACTTC. Its translation: CAWSASGGQETQYF.

This clonotype was counted many times. J is TRBJ1-1 and V is TRBV15; D not certain. The V end was cut by 0 bases, the J end by 11 bases, with 16 bases between. Germline V gives CDR1 LNHNV, CDR2 YYDKDF (reference sequence). This CDR3 has 14 residues. Here the CDR3 DNA reads TGTGCCACCAGCAGAGATCGGGCCTCCACCGGGGCTTTCTTT. As protein: CATSRDRASTGAFF.

This clonotype was seen ten or more times. This chain uses TRBV28 with TRBJ2-5; possibly TRBD2 for D (6 bases). CDR3 length: 16 residues. CDR1 is MDHEN, CDR2 SYDVKM, per germline. V lost 5 bases to trimming and J lost 4 bases, with 20 bases between them. The CDR3 DNA follows: TGTGCCAGCAGTCTGACTCTTCCGGGGGACCGAGAGACCCAGTACTTC. It specifies CASSLTLPGDRETQYF.

CDR3 sequence reads: CSVAVNSYEQYF. The CDR3 coding sequence is TGCAGCGTTGCGGTCAACTCCTACGAGCAGTACTTC. This chain connects TRBV29-1 to TRBJ2-7; D not resolved. The CDR3 totals 12 residues. V was trimmed by 4 bases and J by 0 bases, leaving 7 bases between them. CDR1 is SQVTM and CDR2 is ANQGSEA in the germline V gene.

This clonotype was observed at least ten times. The chain carries TRBV11-2 and TRBJ2-5; the D gene is possibly TRBD2 (5 bases). V lost 0 bases to trimming and J lost 0 bases, with 14 bases between them. CDR1 is SGHAT, CDR2 FQNNGV, per germline. CDR3 length: 17 amino acids. This CDR3 is CASSLDYLAQNQETQYF. Written as DNA, the CDR3 is TGTGCCAGCAGCTTAGATTACCTAGCCCAAAACCAAGAGACCCAGTACTTC.